Here is one T cell receptor beta chain with its context. Its target is not known. This sample stems from a study of Ad26.COV2.S vaccination and SARS-CoV-2 variants. This sample's treatment: some 20 received Ad26.COV2.S at low or high dose, single or two shots; several received placebo; per-sample allocation not given. Collection of samples fell on day 63 after the first vaccine or placebo injection. Some clones are missing from TCRdb's copy, which holds only in-frame ones; the method was immunoSEQ multiplex PCR. The table has around 450,000 clones, roughly 89% seen once. Overall study findings and caveats: Total T cell responses may have been underestimated by the TCR breadth and depth analyses. Responses of spike-specific T cells (both CD8+ and CD4+) reportedly showed substantial breadth after vaccination. Placebo recipients and vaccine recipients were similar in non-spike TCR breadth.

V lost 7 bases to trimming and J lost 3 bases, with 12 bases between them. Germline assignment: CDR1 SGHAT and CDR2 FQNNGV. The CDR3 runs 14 residues. This chain joins TRBV11-2 and TRBJ2-2, with a weak D call TRBD2 (6 bases). The clonotype was recovered from a person aged 18-65 years who received the Ad26.COV2.S COVID-19 vaccine or a placebo. Specimen: peripheral blood, collected in a trial of Ad26.COV2.S vaccine versus placebo. For the CDR3, the DNA is TGTGCCAGCAACTCCGGACTATACACCGGGGAGCTGTTTTTT. The encoded protein is CASNSGLYTGELFF.